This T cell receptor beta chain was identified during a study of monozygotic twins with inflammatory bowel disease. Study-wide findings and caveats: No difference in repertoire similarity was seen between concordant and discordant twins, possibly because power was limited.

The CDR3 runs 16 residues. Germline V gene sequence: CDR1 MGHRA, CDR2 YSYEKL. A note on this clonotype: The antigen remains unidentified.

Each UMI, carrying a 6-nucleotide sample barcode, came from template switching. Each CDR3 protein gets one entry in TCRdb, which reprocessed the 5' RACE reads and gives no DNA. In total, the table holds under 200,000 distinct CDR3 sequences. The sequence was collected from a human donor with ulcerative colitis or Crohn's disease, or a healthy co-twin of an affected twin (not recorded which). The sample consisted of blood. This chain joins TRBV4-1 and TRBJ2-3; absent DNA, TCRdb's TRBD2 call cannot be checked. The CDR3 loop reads CASVPGLAGRADTQYF.